This T cell receptor (beta chain) stems from a study of CD8 T cells in Susac syndrome. Relapsing-remitting disease, either stable or active, was present in the treatment-naive patients who were the multiple sclerosis controls. Germline CDR1 and CDR2: MNHNS and SASEGT. V was shortened by 0 bases and J by 1 base, with 16 bases between the two germline ends. The CDR3 has 17 residues. An amount of RNA that ranged from roughly 0.5 to 1 ug was reverse transcribed with random hexamers. MiXCR, applied by TCRdb to the immunoSEQ multiplex PCR reads, yields one record per CDR3 protein. The sample shows more than 150,000 distinct CDR3 sequences, roughly 95% of them seen only once.

The sample comprised CD8+ T cells from PBMCs. The chain employs TRBV6-1 and TRBJ2-7, with D perhaps matching TRBD2 (5 bases). This receptor was taken from a human donor with multiple sclerosis. The CDR3 is CASSEALMRALSYEQYF. The CDR3 DNA reads TGTGCCAGCAGTGAAGCGCTTATGCGGGCCCTATCCTACGAGCAGTACTTC.